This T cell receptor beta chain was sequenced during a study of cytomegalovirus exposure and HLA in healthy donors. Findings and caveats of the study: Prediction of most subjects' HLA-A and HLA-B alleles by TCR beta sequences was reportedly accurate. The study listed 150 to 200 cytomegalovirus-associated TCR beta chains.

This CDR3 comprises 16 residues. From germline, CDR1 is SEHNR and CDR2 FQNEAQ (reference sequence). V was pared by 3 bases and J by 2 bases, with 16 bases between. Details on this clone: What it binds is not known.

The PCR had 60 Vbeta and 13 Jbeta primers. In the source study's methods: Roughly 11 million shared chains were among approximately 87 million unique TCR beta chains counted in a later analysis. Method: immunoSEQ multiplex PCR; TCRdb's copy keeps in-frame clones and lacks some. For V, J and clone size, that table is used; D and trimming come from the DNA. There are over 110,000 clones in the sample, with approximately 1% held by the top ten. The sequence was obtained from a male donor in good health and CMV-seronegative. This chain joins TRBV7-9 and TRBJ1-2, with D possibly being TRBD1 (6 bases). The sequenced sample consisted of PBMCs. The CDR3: CASSFSDRPLNYGYTF. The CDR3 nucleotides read TGTGCCAGCAGCTTTTCCGACAGGCCCCTGAACTATGGCTACACCTTC.